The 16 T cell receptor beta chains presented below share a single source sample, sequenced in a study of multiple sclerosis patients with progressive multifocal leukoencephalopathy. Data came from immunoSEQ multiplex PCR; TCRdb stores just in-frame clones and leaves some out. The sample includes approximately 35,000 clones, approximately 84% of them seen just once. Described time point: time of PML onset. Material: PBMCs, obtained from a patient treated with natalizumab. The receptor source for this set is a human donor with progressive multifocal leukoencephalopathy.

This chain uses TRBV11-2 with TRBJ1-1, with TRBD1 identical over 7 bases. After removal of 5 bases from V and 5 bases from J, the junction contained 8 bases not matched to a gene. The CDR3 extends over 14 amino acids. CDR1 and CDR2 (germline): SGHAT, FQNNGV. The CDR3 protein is CASSTTGMGTEAFF. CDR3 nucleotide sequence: TGTGCCAGCAGCACGACAGGGATGGGGACTGAAGCTTTCTTT.

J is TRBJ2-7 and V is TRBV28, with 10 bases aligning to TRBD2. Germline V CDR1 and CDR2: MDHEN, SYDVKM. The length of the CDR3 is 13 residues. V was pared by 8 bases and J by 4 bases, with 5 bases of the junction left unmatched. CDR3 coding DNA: TGTGCCAGCGATACGGGACTAGCGTACGAGCAGTACTTC. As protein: CASDTGLAYEQYF. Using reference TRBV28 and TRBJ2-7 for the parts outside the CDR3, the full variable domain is DVKVTQSSRYLVKRTGEKVFLECVQDMDHENMFWYRQDPGLGLRLIYFSYDVKMKEKGDIPEGYSVSREKKERFSLILESASTNQTSMYLCASDTGLAYEQYFGPGTRLTVT.

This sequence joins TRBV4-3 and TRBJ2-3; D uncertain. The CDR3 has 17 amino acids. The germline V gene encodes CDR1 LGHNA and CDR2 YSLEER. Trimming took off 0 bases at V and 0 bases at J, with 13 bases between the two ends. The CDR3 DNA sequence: TGCGCCAGCAGCCAAGAAGGGATTACCTACAGCACAGATACGCAGTATTTT. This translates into CASSQEGITYSTDTQYF.

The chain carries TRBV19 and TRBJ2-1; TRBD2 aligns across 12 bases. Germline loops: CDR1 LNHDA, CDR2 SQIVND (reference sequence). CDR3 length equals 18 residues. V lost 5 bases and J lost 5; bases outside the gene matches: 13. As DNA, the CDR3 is TGTGCCAGTAGTCCGGGGCCGACTAGCGGGAGCCCCCACAATGAGCAGTTCTTC. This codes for CASSPGPTSGSPHNEQFF.

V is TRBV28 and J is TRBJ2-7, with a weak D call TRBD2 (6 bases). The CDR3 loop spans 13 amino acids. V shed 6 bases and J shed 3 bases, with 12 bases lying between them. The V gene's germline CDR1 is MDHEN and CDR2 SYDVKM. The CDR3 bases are TGTGCCAGCAGGGGACTCACTTTCTACGAGCAGTACTTC. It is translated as CASRGLTFYEQYF.

The CDR3 here is CASSPYEGTEAFF. DNA of the CDR3: TGTGCCAGCAGCCCCTACGAGGGGACTGAAGCTTTCTTT. The chain recombines TRBV6-5 with TRBJ1-1, with D perhaps matching TRBD1 (5 bases). V was clipped by 6 bases and J by 5 bases, with 13 bases between them. The CDR3 length is 13 residues. CDR1 and CDR2 from the germline V gene are MNHEY and SVGAGI.

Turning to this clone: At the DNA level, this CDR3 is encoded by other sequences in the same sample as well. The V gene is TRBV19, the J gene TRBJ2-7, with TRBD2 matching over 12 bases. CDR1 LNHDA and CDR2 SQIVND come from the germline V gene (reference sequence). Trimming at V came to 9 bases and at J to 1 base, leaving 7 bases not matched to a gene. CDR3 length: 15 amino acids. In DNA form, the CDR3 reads TGTGCCAGCAGACTAGCGGGAGTGGGGTCCTACGAGCAGTACTTC. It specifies CASRLAGVGSYEQYF.

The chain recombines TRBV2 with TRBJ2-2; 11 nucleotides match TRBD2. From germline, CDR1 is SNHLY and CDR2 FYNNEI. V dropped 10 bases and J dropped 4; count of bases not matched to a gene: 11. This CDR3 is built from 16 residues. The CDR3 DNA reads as TGTGCCACCACTAGCGGGAGAAGTCGGAGCACCGGGGAGCTGTTTTTT. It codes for CATTSGRSRSTGELFF.

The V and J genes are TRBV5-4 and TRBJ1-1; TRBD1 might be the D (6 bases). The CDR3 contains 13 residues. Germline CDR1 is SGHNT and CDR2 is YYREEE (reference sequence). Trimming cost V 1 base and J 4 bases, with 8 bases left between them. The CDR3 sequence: CASSLKGGTEAFF. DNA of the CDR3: TGTGCCAGCAGCTTGAAGGGGGGCACTGAAGCTTTCTTT. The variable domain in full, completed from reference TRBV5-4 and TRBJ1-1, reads ETGVTQSPTHLIKTRGQQVTLRCSSQSGHNTVSWYQQALGQGPQFIFQYYREEENGRGNFPPRFSGLQFPNYSSELNVNALELDDSALYLCASSLKGGTEAFFGQGTRLTVV.

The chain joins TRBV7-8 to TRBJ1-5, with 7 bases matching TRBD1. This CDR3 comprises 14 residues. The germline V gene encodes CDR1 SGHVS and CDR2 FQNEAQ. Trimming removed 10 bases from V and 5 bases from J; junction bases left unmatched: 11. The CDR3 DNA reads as TGTGCCACAGCCTTGACAGGGTACGATCAGCCCCAGCATTTT. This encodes CATALTGYDQPQHF. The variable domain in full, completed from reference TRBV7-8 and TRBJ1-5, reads GAGVSQSPRYKVAKRGQDVALRCDPISGHVSLFWYQQALGQGPEFLTYFQNEAQLDKSGLPSDRFFAERPEGSVSTLKIQRTQQEDSAVYLCATALTGYDQPQHFGDGTRLSIL.

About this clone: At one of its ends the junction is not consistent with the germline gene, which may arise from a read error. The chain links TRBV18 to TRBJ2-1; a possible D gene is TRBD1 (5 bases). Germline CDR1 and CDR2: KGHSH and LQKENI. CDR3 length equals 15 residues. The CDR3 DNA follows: TGTGCCAGCTCGCAACAGCAGGGTTCCTTCAATGAGCAGTTCTTC. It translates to CASSQQQGSFNEQFF.

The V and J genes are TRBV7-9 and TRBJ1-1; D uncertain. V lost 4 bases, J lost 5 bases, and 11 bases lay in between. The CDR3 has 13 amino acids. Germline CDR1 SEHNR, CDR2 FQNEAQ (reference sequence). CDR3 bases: TGTGCCAGCAGCTCCCCGGAAAGGACTGAAGCTTTCTTT. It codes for CASSSPERTEAFF.

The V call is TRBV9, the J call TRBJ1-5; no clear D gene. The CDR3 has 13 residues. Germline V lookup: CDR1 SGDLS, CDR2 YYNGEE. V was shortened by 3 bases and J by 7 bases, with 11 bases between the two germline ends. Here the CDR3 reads CASSAGDWQPQHF. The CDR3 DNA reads TGTGCCAGCAGCGCTGGTGACTGGCAGCCCCAGCATTTT. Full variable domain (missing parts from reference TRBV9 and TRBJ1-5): DSGVTQTPKHLITATGQRVTLRCSPRSGDLSVYWYQQSLDQGLQFLIQYYNGEERAKGNILERFSAQQFPDLHSELNLSSLELGDSALYFCASSAGDWQPQHFGDGTRLSIL.

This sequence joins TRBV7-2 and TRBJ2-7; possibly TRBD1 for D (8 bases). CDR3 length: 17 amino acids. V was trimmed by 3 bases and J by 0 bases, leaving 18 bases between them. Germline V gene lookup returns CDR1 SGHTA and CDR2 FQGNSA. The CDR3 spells CASSFYSTGDYSYEQYF. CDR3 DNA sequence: TGTGCCAGCAGCTTCTACTCGACAGGGGACTACTCCTACGAGCAGTACTTC.

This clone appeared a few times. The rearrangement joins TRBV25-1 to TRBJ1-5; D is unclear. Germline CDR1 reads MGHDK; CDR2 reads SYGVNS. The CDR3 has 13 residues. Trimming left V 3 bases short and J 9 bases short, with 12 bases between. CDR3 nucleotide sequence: TGTGCCAGCAGTGAGGGGTCTCCGGGGCCCCAGCATTTT. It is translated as CASSEGSPGPQHF.

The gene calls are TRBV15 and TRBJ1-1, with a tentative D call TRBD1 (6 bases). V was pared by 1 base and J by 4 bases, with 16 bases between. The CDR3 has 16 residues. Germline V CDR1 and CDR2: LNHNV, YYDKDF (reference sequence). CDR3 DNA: TGTGCCACCAGCAGAGCCTCAGGGGTTGGCGGCACTGAAGCTTTCTTT. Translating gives CATSRASGVGGTEAFF.